The subject of this entry is one TCR beta chain. Sequencing was performed with immunoSEQ multiplex PCR; in TCRdb, only in-frame clones are kept and a portion is missing. The sample consists of 100,000 to 150,000 clones, roughly 82% of them appearing once. This sample's time point: peripheral blood 6 weeks after treatment start. This record comes from a study of PD-L1 blockade in urothelial cancer. About the study: The analyses of blood took place 3 weeks (second dose) and 6 weeks after treatment start.

The CDR3 extends over 13 amino acids. Germline CDR1 and CDR2: MNHEY and SVGAGI. V was clipped by 2 bases and J by 4 bases, with 8 bases between them. The clonotype comes from a man aged 45-60 years with urothelial cancer. This chain uses TRBV6-5 with TRBJ2-5; D ambiguous. The sample was PBMCs, taken around atezolizumab (anti-PD-L1) treatment. The CDR3 here is CASSYDTRETQYF. The CDR3 coding sequence is TGTGCCAGCAGTTACGACACAAGAGAGACCCAGTACTTC.